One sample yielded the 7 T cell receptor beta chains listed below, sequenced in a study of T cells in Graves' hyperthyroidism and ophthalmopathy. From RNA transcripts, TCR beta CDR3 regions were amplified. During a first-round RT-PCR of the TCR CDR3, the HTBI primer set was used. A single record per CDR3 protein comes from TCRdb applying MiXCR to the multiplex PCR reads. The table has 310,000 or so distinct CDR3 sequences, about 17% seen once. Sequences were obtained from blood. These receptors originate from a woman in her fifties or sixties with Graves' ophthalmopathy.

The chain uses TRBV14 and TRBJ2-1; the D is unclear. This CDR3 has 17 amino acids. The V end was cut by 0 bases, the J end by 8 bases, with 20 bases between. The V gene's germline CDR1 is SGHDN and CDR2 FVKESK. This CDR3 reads CASSQDSFRSALDEQFF. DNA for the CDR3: TGTGCCAGCAGCCAAGACAGTTTTCGCTCGGCCTTGGATGAGCAGTTCTTC.

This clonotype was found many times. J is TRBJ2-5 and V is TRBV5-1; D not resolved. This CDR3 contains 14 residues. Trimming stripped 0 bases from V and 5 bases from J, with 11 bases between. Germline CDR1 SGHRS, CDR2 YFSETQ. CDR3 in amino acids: CASSLAQSLETQYF. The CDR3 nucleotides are TGCGCCAGCAGCTTGGCACAGTCGCTTGAGACCCAGTACTTC.

The CDR3 DNA sequence: TGTGCCAGCAGTATACTAGCGGGAGGCTTCGTGATGGATGAGCAGTTCTTC. This sequence encodes CASSILAGGFVMDEQFF. The chain uses TRBV5-5 and TRBJ2-1; 12 nucleotides line up with TRBD2. The CDR3 is 17 residues long. Losses at the gene ends were 5 bases for V and 8 bases for J; bases not matched to a gene: 14. Germline V gene sequence: CDR1 SGHKS, CDR2 YYEKEE (reference sequence).

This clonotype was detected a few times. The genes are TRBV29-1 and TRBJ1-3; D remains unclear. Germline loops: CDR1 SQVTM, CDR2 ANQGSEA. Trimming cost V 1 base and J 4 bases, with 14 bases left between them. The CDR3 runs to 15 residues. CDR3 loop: CSVEASGLRGNTIYF. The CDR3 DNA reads TGCAGCGTTGAAGCGTCAGGCCTACGAGGAAACACCATATATTTT.

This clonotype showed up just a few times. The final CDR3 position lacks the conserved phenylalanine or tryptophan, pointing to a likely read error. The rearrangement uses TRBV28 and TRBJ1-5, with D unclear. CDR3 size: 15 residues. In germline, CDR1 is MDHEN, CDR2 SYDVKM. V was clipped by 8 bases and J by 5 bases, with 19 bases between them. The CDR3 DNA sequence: TGTGCCAGCCACCGCCGAGGGCGGAAGGATCAGCCCCAGCATCTT. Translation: CASHRRGRKDQPQHL.

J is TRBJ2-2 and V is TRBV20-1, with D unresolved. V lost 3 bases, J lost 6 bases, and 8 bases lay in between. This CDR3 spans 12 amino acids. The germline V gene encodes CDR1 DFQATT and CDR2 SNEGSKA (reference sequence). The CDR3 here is CSASPQPGELFF. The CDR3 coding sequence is TGCAGTGCTAGTCCTCAGCCCGGGGAGCTGTTTTTT.

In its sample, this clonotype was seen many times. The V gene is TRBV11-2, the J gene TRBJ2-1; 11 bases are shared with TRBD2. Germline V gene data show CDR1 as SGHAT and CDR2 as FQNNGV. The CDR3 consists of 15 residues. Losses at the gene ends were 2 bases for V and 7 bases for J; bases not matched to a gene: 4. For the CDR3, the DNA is TGTGCCAGCAGCTTACGGGTAGCGGGGGGGAATGAGCAGTTCTTC. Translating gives CASSLRVAGGNEQFF.